This record concerns one TCR beta chain sequence. These data belong to a study of blood T cell repertoires in COVID-19. For the study at large: The United States, Italy and Spain supplied acute and convalescent COVID-19 samples.

Authors' data handling: From reference gene primer amplification, estimates of nucleated cell counts were derived. Produced via immunoSEQ multiplex PCR; TCRdb's table is partial and in-frame only. The V and J calls and clone size are taken from that table; D and trimming were inferred from the DNA. The top ten hold about 7% of the sample, which has roughly 70,000 clones, 75% to 90% seen once. Germline V gene sequence: CDR1 MNHEY, CDR2 SVGEGT. The CDR3 loop spans 14 amino acids. The trim removed 4 bases at V and 2 bases at J, leaving 3 bases unmatched. The source material was peripheral blood. This rearrangement joins TRBV6-2 or TRBV6-3 to TRBJ2-5; 8 bases are shared with TRBD2. The receptor was derived from a woman over 75 with active COVID-19. The CDR3 DNA reads TGTGCCAGCAGTTTGACTAGCGTACAAGAGACCCAGTACTTC. It specifies CASSLTSVQETQYF.